Listed below are T cell receptor beta chains from one sample, sequenced in a study of T-cell reconstitution after alpha-beta-depleted transplantation in children. TCRdb ran MiXCR on the PCR reads and lists one entry per CDR3 protein. The table includes 300,000 to 400,000 distinct CDR3 sequences, less than 15% detected once. Specimen: PBMCs, collected from the stem cell graft. The receptors derive from a human donor who donated a stem cell graft to a child with Fanconi anemia. Both conserved end residues are part of each CDR3. The order of the fields is V gene, CDR3 length, CDR3 protein.

v_call: TRBV5-5; cdr3_length: 16; cdr3_aa: CASSLGSGGSYNEQFF
v_call: TRBV7-6; cdr3_length: 15; cdr3_aa: CASSLLSATPFEQFF
v_call: TRBV19; cdr3_length: 14; cdr3_aa: CASRTLDTNTEAFF
v_call: TRBV12-3/TRBV12-4; cdr3_length: 14; cdr3_aa: CASRGGQARYGYTF
v_call: TRBV6-2/TRBV6-3; cdr3_length: 15; cdr3_aa: CASSPLDRARETQYF
v_call: TRBV7-2; cdr3_length: 15; cdr3_aa: CASSVWDRGVYGYTF
v_call: TRBV5-4; cdr3_length: 16; cdr3_aa: CASSLAKGLGTDTQYF
v_call: TRBV4-3; cdr3_length: 13; cdr3_aa: CASSQEDTGELFF
v_call: TRBV29-1; cdr3_length: 15; cdr3_aa: CSVEGLGPSDNEQFF
v_call: TRBV20-1; cdr3_length: 15; cdr3_aa: CSARVPQTSTDTQYF
v_call: TRBV7-9; cdr3_length: 13; cdr3_aa: CASRKAGINEQFF
v_call: TRBV20-1; cdr3_length: 16; cdr3_aa: CSAPDSAPFGANVLTF
v_call: TRBV24-1; cdr3_length: 12; cdr3_aa: CATSSPQETQYF
v_call: TRBV7-8; cdr3_length: 13; cdr3_aa: CASSLAPQGGYTF
v_call: TRBV29-1; cdr3_length: 12; cdr3_aa: CSVTLGNEKLFF